Presented here are 4 T cell receptor beta chains from one specimen sequenced in a study of radiotherapy plus CTLA-4 blockade in lung cancer. TCRdb's table, derived via immunoSEQ multiplex PCR, lists solely in-frame clones and lacks some. The table has 90,000 to 150,000 clones, about four fifths seen once; the top ten hold roughly 5.2%. Sequencing used peripheral blood, obtained from a patient treated with radiotherapy plus ipilimumab. These receptors came from a human donor with non-small cell lung cancer who had a partial response to radiotherapy plus ipilimumab.

The chain uses TRBV7-8 and TRBJ2-1; a weak D match, TRBD1 (6 bases). From germline, CDR1 is SGHVS and CDR2 FQNEAQ. The CDR3 consists of 13 residues. Between the trimmed V and J ends, which lost 7 bases and 7 bases, there was a span of 14 bases. CDR3 nucleotide sequence: TGTGCCAGCAAACAGGGAGTTATGAATGAGCAGTTCTTC. Residues: CASKQGVMNEQFF.

The V call is TRBV15, the J call TRBJ2-5; no definite D call. Germline CDR1 is LNHNV and CDR2 is YYDKDF (reference sequence). This CDR3 is built from 13 residues. Trimming removed 1 base from V and 2 bases from J, with 5 bases in between. This CDR3 reads CATSRGRQETQYF. The CDR3 bases are TGTGCCACCAGCAGAGGCAGACAAGAGACCCAGTACTTC.

The sample holds one count of this clone. This chain links TRBV11-1 with TRBJ2-2, with D perhaps matching TRBD2 (6 bases). Trimming pared 3 bases from V and 6 bases from J, leaving 11 bases between. The CDR3 extends over 14 amino acids. The V gene's germline CDR1 is SGHAT and CDR2 FQDESV (reference sequence). The CDR3 DNA is TGTGCCAGCAGCTTCATCGGGGAGGCCGGGGAGCTGTTTTTT. Protein sequence: CASSFIGEAGELFF.

The CDR3 is CASSSKSGRVVSETQYF. CDR3 bases: TGTGCCAGCAGTTCCAAAAGCGGGAGGGTCGTATCGGAGACCCAGTACTTC. J is TRBJ2-5 and V is TRBV2, with 10 bases identical to TRBD2. Trimming took 5 bases from V and 5 from J; bases not matched to a gene: 14. The length of the CDR3 is 17 residues. From germline, CDR1 is SNHLY and CDR2 FYNNEI.